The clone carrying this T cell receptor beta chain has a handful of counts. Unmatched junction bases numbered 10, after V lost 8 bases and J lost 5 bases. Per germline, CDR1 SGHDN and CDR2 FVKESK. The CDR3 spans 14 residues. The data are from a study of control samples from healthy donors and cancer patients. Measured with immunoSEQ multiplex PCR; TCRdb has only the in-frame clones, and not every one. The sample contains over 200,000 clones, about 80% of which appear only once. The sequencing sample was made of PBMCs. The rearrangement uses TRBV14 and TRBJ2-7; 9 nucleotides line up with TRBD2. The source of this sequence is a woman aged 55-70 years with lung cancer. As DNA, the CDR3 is TGTGCCAGCCAGGGAGCGGGAGGTTGGAACGAGCAGTACTTC. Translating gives CASQGAGGWNEQYF.